These 8 T cell receptor beta chains were sequenced from one sample in a study of shared clonotypes between healthy human individuals. Here immunoSEQ multiplex PCR was the method, and the copy in TCRdb shows in-frame clones only, minus some. Among 1.6 million or so clones listed, 97% to 99% were seen once. Sample: naive CD4+ T cells sorted from blood. Subset denoted: CD45RA+ positively selected. The receptors shown here come from a man aged 25-45 years in good health.

About this clone: The same CDR3 arises from other DNA sequences in this sample as well. The genes are TRBV7-2 and TRBJ2-7; D not resolved. This CDR3 has 13 amino acids. Deletions cut 0 bases from V and 1 base from J, with 4 bases between. Germline CDR1 reads SGHTA; CDR2 reads FQGNSA. The CDR3 DNA is TGTGCCAGCAGCTTAGCGTCTTCCTACGAGCAGTACTTC. Its protein is CASSLASSYEQYF. The whole variable domain, filled in from reference TRBV7-2 and TRBJ2-7, reads GAGVSQSPSNKVTEKGKDVELRCDPISGHTALYWYRQSLGQGLEFLIYFQGNSAPDKSGLPSDRFSAERTGGSVSTLTIQRTQQEDSAVYLCASSLASSYEQYFGPGTRLTVT.

The CDR3 DNA reads TGTGCCAGCAGCTTGGGCGGGGTCCGCTCTGGAAACACCATATATTTT. It translates to CASSLGGVRSGNTIYF. The gene calls are TRBV5-6 and TRBJ1-3; D gene uncertain. There are 16 residues in the CDR3. Germline assignment: CDR1 SGHDT and CDR2 YYEEEE. V was trimmed by 0 bases and J by 0 bases, leaving 10 bases between them. Full variable domain (remainder filled in from reference TRBV5-6 and TRBJ1-3): DAGVTQSPTHLIKTRGQQVTLRCSPKSGHDTVSWYQQALGQGPQFIFQYYEEEERQRGNFPDRFSGHQFPNYSSELNVNALLLGDSALYLCASSLGGVRSGNTIYFGEGSWLTVV.

The chain carries TRBV7-8 and TRBJ2-1, with a weak D call TRBD2 (6 bases). V was clipped by 5 bases and J by 0 bases, with 14 bases between them. Germline CDR1 reads SGHVS; CDR2 reads FQNEAQ. The CDR3 runs to 16 residues. As DNA, the CDR3 is TGTGCCAGCAGCCGTGTGAGGGACTCCTCCTACAATGAGCAGTTCTTC. Translating it yields CASSRVRDSSYNEQFF.

This chain uses TRBV28 with TRBJ1-2; no reliable D call. Looked up from germline, CDR1 is MDHEN and CDR2 is SYDVKM. CDR3 size: 18 residues. Trimming removed 2 bases from V and 3 bases from J, with 22 bases in between. This CDR3 is CASSLMSWSKGPYYGYTF. CDR3 sequence (DNA): TGTGCCAGCAGTTTAATGAGTTGGTCGAAAGGGCCTTACTATGGCTACACCTTC.

This chain links TRBV18 with TRBJ2-5, with D unclear. Germline V lookup: CDR1 KGHSH, CDR2 LQKENI. The CDR3 covers 14 residues. V gave up 6 bases and J gave up 2 bases, with 13 bases separating them. CDR3 sequence: CASSQGSPQETQYF. CDR3 DNA sequence: TGTGCCAGCTCTCAAGGGTCACCTCAAGAGACCCAGTACTTC.

The chain joins TRBV18 to TRBJ1-3; D might be TRBD1 (5 bases). Trimming stripped 5 bases from V and 0 bases from J, with 8 bases between. This CDR3 contains 14 residues. The germline gives CDR1 KGHSH, CDR2 LQKENI. The CDR3 protein is CASSEQGSGNTIYF. The CDR3 coding sequence is TGTGCCAGCTCAGAGCAGGGCTCTGGAAACACCATATATTTT. The full variable domain, rest sourced from reference TRBV18 and TRBJ1-3, is NAGVMQNPRHLVRRRGQEARLRCSPMKGHSHVYWYRQLPEEGLKFMVYLQKENIIDESGMPKERFSAEFPKEGPSILRIQQVVRGDSAAYFCASSEQGSGNTIYFGEGSWLTVV.

The chain recombines TRBV7-8 with TRBJ2-6; D unclear. V was pared by 6 bases and J by 7 bases, with 10 bases between. Per germline, CDR1 SGHVS and CDR2 FQNEAQ. The CDR3 has 13 amino acids. The CDR3 here is CASRPQGANVLTF. The CDR3, as DNA: TGTGCCAGCAGACCACAAGGTGCCAACGTCCTGACTTTC.

The chain joins TRBV11-2 to TRBJ2-7; TRBD2 might be the D (6 bases). The CDR3 is made up of 16 amino acids. V was shortened by 5 bases and J by 0 bases, with 17 bases between the two germline ends. Germline CDR1 and CDR2: SGHAT and FQNNGV. For the CDR3, the DNA is TGTGCCAGCAGCCCCACCCAGCGGGCGAGCTCCTACGAGCAGTACTTC. Its translation: CASSPTQRASSYEQYF.